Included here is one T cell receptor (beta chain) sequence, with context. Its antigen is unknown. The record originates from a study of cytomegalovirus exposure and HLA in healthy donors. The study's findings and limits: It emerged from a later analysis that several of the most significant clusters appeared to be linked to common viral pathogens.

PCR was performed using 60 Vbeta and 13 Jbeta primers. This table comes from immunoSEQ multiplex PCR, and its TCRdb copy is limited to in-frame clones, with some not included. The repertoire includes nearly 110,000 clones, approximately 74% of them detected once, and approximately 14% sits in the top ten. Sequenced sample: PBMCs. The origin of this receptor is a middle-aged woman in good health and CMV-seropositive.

The CDR3 loop reads CASSLEERGGVGETQYF. The CDR3 nucleotides are TGTGCCAGCAGCTTAGAAGAGCGGGGGGGCGTTGGGGAGACCCAGTACTTC. This rearrangement joins TRBV11-2 to TRBJ2-5; 10 bases match TRBD2. The V gene's germline CDR1 is SGHAT and CDR2 FQNNGV. Trimming at V came to 0 bases and at J to 5 bases, leaving 9 bases not matched to a gene. The length of the CDR3 is 17 residues.